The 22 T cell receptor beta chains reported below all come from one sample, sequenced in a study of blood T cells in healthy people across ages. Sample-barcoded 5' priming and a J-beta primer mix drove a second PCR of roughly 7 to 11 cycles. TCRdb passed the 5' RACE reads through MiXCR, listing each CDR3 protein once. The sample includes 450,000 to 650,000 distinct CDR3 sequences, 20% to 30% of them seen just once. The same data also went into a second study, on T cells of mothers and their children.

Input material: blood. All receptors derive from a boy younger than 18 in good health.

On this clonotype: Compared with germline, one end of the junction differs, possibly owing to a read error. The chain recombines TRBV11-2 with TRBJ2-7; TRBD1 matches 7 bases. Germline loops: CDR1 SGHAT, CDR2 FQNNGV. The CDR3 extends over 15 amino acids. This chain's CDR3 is CASSHPYRGRYERYF. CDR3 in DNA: TGTGCCAGCAGCCACCCCTACAGGGGTCGCTACGAGCGGTACTTC.

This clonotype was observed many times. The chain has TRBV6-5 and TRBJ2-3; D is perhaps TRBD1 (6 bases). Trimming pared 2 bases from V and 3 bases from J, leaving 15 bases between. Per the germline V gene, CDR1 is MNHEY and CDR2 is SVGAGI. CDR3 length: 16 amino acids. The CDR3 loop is CASSYLRTDKTDTQYF. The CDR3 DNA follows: TGTGCCAGCAGTTACCTGCGGACAGACAAGACAGATACGCAGTATTTT.

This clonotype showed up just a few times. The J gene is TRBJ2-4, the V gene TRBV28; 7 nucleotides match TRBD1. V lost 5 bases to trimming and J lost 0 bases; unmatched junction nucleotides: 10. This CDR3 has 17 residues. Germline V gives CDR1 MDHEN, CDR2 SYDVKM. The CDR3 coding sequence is TGTGCCAGCAGTCCGCGCGGACAGGCTCTAGCCAAAAACATTCAGTACTTC. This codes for CASSPRGQALAKNIQYF.

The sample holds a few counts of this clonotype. Here the CDR3 reads CAISGEDNSPLHF. DNA for the CDR3: TGTGCCATCAGTGGGGAAGATAATTCACCCCTCCACTTT. The rearrangement uses TRBV10-3 and TRBJ1-6; D gene ambiguous. Germline lookup yields CDR1 ENHRY and CDR2 SYGVKD. The CDR3 extends over 13 amino acids. V shed 4 bases and J shed 5 bases, with 6 bases lying between them.

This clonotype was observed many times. The CDR3 is CASSPKEGRNIQYF. CDR3 nucleotide sequence: TGTGCCAGCAGCCCCAAGGAGGGGCGAAACATTCAGTACTTC. The chain employs TRBV7-2 and TRBJ2-4, with D possibly matching TRBD2 (6 bases). The ends were cut back, 5 bases at V and 6 bases at J, with 14 bases in the middle. This CDR3 has 14 amino acids. The germline V gene encodes CDR1 SGHTA and CDR2 FQGNSA.

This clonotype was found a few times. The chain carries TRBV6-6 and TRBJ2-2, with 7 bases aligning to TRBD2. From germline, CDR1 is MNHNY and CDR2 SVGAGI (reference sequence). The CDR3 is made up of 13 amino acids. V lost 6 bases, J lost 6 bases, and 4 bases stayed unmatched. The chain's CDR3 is CASSRLAPGELFF. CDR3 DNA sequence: TGTGCCAGCAGCCGACTAGCCCCCGGGGAGCTGTTTTTT.

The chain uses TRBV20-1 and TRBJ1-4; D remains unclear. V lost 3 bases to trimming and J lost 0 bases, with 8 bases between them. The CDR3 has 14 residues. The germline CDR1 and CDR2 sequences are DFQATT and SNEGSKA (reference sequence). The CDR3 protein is CSASRRATNEKLFF. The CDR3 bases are TGCAGTGCTAGTCGGCGTGCAACTAATGAAAAACTGTTTTTT.

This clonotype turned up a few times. The CDR3 is CSARAGLANEQFF. Here the CDR3 DNA reads TGCAGTGCTAGAGCGGGACTAGCCAATGAGCAGTTCTTC. This chain joins TRBV20-1 and TRBJ2-1; TRBD2 matches 9 bases. The CDR3 is 13 residues long. Trimming removed 1 base from V and 6 bases from J; junction bases left unmatched: 1. The germline V gene has CDR1 DFQATT and CDR2 SNEGSKA (reference sequence).

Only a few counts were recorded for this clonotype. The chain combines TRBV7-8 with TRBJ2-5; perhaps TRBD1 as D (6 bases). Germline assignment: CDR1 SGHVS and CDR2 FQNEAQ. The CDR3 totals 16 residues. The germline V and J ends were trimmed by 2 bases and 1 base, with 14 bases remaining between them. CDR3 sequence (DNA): TGTGCCAGCAGCTTACGCCGCACAGGGCCCCAAGAGACCCAGTACTTC. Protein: CASSLRRTGPQETQYF.

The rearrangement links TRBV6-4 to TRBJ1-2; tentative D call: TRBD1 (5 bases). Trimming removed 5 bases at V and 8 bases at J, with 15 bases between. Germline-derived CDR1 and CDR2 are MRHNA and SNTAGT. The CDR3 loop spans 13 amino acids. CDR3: CASSPGPGRGYTF. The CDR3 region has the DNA TGTGCCAGCAGTCCGGGACCCGGTAGGGGCTACACCTTC.

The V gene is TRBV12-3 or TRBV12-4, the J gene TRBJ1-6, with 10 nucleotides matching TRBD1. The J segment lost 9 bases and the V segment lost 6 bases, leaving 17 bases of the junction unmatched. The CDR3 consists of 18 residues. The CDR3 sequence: CASSLTVWTGGIGSPLHF. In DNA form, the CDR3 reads TGTGCCAGCAGCCTCACGGTTTGGACAGGGGGGATAGGTTCACCCCTCCACTTT.

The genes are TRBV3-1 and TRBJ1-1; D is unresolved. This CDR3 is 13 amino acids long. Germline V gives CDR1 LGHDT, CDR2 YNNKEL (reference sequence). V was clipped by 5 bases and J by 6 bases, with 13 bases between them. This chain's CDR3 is CASSSPSGAEAFF. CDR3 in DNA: TGTGCCAGCAGCTCCCCATCCGGGGCTGAAGCTTTCTTT.

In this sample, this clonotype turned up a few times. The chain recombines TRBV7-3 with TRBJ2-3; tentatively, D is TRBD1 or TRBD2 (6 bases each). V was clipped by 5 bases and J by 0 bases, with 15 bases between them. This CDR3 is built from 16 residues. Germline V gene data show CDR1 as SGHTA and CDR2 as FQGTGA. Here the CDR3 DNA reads TGTGCCAGCAGCCCGATCTCGGGGGCTAGCACAGATACGCAGTATTTT. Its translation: CASSPISGASTDTQYF. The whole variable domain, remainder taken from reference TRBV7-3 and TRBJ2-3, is GAGVSQTPSNKVTEKGKYVELRCDPISGHTALYWYRQSLGQGPEFLIYFQGTGAADDSGLPNDRFFAVRPEGSVSTLKIQRTERGDSAVYLCASSPISGASTDTQYFGPGTRLTVL.

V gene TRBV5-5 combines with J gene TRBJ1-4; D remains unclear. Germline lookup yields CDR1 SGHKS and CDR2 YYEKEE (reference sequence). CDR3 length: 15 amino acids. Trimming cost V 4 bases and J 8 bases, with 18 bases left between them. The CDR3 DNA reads TGTGCCAGCAGCCGATTACACGGGAGTGGGGAAAAACTGTTTTTT. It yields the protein CASSRLHGSGEKLFF.

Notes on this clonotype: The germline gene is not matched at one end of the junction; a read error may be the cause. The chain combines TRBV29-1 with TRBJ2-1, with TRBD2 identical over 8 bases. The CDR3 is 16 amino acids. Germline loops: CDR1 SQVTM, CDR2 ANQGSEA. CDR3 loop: CSVPKGTSGPYNERFF. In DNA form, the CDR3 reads TGCAGCGTTCCCAAGGGAACTAGCGGCCCCTACAATGAGCGGTTCTTC.

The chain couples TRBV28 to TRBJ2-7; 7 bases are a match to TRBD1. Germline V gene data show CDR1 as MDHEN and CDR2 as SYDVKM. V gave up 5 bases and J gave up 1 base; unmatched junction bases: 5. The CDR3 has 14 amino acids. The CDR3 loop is CASSRQGGSYEQYF. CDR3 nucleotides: TGTGCCAGCAGTCGACAGGGTGGGTCCTACGAGCAGTACTTC.

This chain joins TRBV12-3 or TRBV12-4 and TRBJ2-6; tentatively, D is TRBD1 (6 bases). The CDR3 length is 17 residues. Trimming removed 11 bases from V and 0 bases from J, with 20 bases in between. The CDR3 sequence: CASSSSGHLSGANVLTF. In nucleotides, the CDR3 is TGTGCCTCCTCGTCCTCGGGACACCTCTCTGGGGCCAACGTCCTGACTTTC.

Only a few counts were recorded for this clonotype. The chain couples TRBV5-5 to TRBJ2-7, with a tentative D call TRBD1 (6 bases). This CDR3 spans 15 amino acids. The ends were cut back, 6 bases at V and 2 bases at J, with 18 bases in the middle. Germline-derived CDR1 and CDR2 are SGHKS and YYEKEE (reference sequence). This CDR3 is CASILLTGGPYEQYF. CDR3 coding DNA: TGTGCCAGCATCCTACTGACAGGAGGCCCCTACGAGCAGTACTTC.

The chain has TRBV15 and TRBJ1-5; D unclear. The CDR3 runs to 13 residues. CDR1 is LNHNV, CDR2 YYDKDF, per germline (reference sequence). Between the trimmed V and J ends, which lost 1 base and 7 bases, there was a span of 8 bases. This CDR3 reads CATSRVLAQPQHF. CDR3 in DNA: TGTGCCACCAGCAGAGTTCTAGCGCAGCCCCAGCATTTT.

CDR3 sequence reads: CASSTTGGEDYGYTF. CDR3 nucleotide sequence: TGTGCCAGCAGTACGACAGGGGGGGAGGACTATGGCTACACCTTC. The rearrangement links TRBV6-6 to TRBJ1-2; 9 nucleotides line up with TRBD1. V lost 5 bases, J lost 3 bases, and 7 bases stayed unmatched. CDR1 is MNHNY and CDR2 is SVGAGI in the germline V gene (reference sequence). The length of the CDR3 is 15 residues.

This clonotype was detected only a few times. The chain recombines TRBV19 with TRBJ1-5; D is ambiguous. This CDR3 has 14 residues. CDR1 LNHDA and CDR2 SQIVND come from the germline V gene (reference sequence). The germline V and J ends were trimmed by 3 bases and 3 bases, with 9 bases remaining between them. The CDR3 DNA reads TGTGCCAGTAGTATTTGGGATCTCAATCAGCCCCAGCATTTT. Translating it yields CASSIWDLNQPQHF.

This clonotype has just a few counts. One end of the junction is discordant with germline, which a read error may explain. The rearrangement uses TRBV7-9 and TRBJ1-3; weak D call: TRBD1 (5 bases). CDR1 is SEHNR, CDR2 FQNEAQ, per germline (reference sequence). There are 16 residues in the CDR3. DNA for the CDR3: TGTGCCAGCAGCACGTCCGGACATTCCTCTAGAAACACCATATATTTT. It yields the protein CASSTSGHSSRNTIYF.